These 17 T cell receptor beta chains originate from one sample sequenced in a study of beta chain features in type 1 diabetes. The study's findings and limits: All four CD4+ subsets of Type 1 diabetes patients contained TCRB CDR3s that were moderately but significantly shorter.

These receptors are not linked to any known antigen. TCRB transcripts that were expressed got sequenced, as all of the isolated RNA had been reverse transcribed. TCRdb's copy holds only in-frame clones and misses some; the assay was immunoSEQ multiplex PCR. The table has over 600,000 clones, 12% seen once. What was sequenced was naive CD4+ T cells from blood. Source of these receptors: a man younger than 40 with type 1 diabetes.

The chain combines TRBV5-4 with TRBJ2-7, with D possibly TRBD1 on 6 matching bases. There are 14 residues in the CDR3. Germline V lookup: CDR1 SGHNT, CDR2 YYREEE (reference sequence). V lost 0 bases, J lost 6 bases, and 13 bases lay in between. The CDR3 region has the DNA TGTGCCAGCAGCTTGGCGGGACGACAGGCCGAGCAGTACTTC. Residues: CASSLAGRQAEQYF.

There are a few counts of this clone. The V call is TRBV7-2, the J call TRBJ2-2, with TRBD2 identical over 8 bases. The germline CDR1 and CDR2 sequences are SGHTA and FQGNSA. The trim removed 6 bases at V and 2 bases at J, leaving 2 bases unmatched. The CDR3 is 14 amino acids. CDR3 sequence: CASRVAGNTGELFF. The DNA of the CDR3 is TGTGCCAGCAGGGTAGCGGGAAACACCGGGGAGCTGTTTTTT.

The chain is built from TRBV6-5 and TRBJ2-2, with 9 bases identical to TRBD2. V lost 4 bases and J lost 7; bases outside the gene matches: 4. In germline, CDR1 is MNHEY, CDR2 SVGAGI. The CDR3 extends over 14 amino acids. The CDR3 protein is CASSFGTSNGELFF. The CDR3 DNA sequence: TGTGCCAGCAGTTTCGGGACTAGCAACGGGGAGCTGTTTTTT.

V usage is TRBV5-4 and J usage is TRBJ2-3, with D perhaps being TRBD1 or TRBD2 (7 bases each). Trimming left V 5 bases short and J 10 bases short, with 20 bases between. CDR3 length: 14 residues. Germline-derived CDR1 and CDR2 are SGHNT and YYREEE (reference sequence). The CDR3 region has the DNA TGTGCCAGCAGTCCCCAGGGGGGGCCCGTCTCGCAGTATTTT. It specifies CASSPQGGPVSQYF.

The chain links TRBV29-1 to TRBJ1-4, with 9 bases that match TRBD1. This CDR3 region has 14 residues. V trimming: 1 base; J trimming: 5 bases; junction bases outside the gene matches: 2. The V gene's germline CDR1 is SQVTM and CDR2 ANQGSEA. The CDR3 spells CSVEAGTGNEKLFF. CDR3 DNA sequence: TGCAGCGTTGAAGCCGGGACAGGGAATGAAAAACTGTTTTTT.

The genes are TRBV10-3 and TRBJ1-2; D unclear. V was clipped by 2 bases and J by 7 bases, with 17 bases between them. Germline CDR1 reads ENHRY; CDR2 reads SYGVKD. The CDR3 runs 15 residues. The CDR3 sequence: CAISEIKGSGGGYTF. CDR3 sequence (DNA): TGTGCCATCAGTGAGATTAAGGGATCTGGAGGTGGCTACACCTTC.

The chain carries TRBV25-1 and TRBJ2-5; tentatively, D is TRBD1 (5 bases). With 1 base removed from V and 2 bases from J, the gap between germline ends came to 14 bases. The CDR3 is 16 amino acids. Germline CDR1 is MGHDK and CDR2 is SYGVNS. The CDR3 coding sequence is TGTGCCAGCAGTGAATCCTCGAGACAGCCTCAAGAGACCCAGTACTTC. It codes for CASSESSRQPQETQYF. Full variable domain (rest looked up from reference TRBV25-1 and TRBJ2-5): EADIYQTPRYLVIGTGKKITLECSQTMGHDKMYWYQQDPGMELHLIHYSYGVNSTEKGDLSSESTVSRIRTEHFPLTLESARPSHTSQYLCASSESSRQPQETQYFGPGTRLLVL.

CDR3: CASSSHGSGDSPLHF. CDR3 nucleotides: TGTGCCAGCAGCTCCCACGGTTCAGGAGATTCACCCCTCCACTTT. The chain links TRBV7-3 to TRBJ1-6; D gene unclear. The V and J ends lost 4 bases and 8 bases respectively, with 15 bases between them. This CDR3 has 15 residues. Germline CDR1 and CDR2: SGHTA and FQGTGA.

This clone was detected a few times. The V gene is TRBV10-2, the J gene TRBJ1-5, with 10 nucleotides matching TRBD1. J lost 5 bases, V lost 4 bases, and 5 bases had no gene match. The CDR3 loop spans 15 amino acids. Germline assignment: CDR1 WSHSY and CDR2 SAAADI. In nucleotides, the CDR3 is TGCGCCAGCAGTGTAGCGACAGGGGGCGATCAGCCCCAGCATTTT. It codes for CASSVATGGDQPQHF.

The J gene is TRBJ1-2, the V gene TRBV2; 8 nucleotides agree with TRBD1. The J segment lost 6 bases and the V segment lost 6 bases, leaving 9 bases of the junction unmatched. The V gene's germline CDR1 is SNHLY and CDR2 FYNNEI. There are 14 residues in the CDR3. The CDR3 DNA follows: TGTGCCAGCAGAGCCCACGGACAGGGAGATGGCTACACCTTC. Translated, it gives CASRAHGQGDGYTF.

This clone has just a few counts. The gene calls are TRBV25-1 and TRBJ2-3; D ambiguous. Germline CDR1 reads MGHDK; CDR2 reads SYGVNS. The germline V and J ends were trimmed by 1 base and 6 bases, with 8 bases remaining between them. The CDR3 length is 13 residues. The CDR3, as DNA: TGTGCCAGCAGTGAATTCCAAGGGGATACGCAGTATTTT. Protein: CASSEFQGDTQYF.

Comments on this clone: This specimen includes other DNA sequences encoding the same CDR3. This sequence joins TRBV5-1 and TRBJ1-5; tentative D call: TRBD1 (5 bases). Germline V gene sequence: CDR1 SGHRS, CDR2 YFSETQ. The CDR3 totals 13 residues. The V and J ends lost 4 bases and 1 base respectively, with 6 bases between them. CDR3 sequence reads: CASSRDSNQPQHF. DNA of the CDR3: TGCGCCAGCAGCCGGGACAGCAATCAGCCCCAGCATTTT.

This clone was picked up a small number of times. The V and J genes are TRBV30 and TRBJ2-3, with 8 bases identical to TRBD2. The CDR3 is made up of 14 amino acids. Per the germline V gene, CDR1 is GTSNPN and CDR2 is SVGIG (reference sequence). Trimming removed 1 base from V and 7 bases from J; junction bases left unmatched: 7. The CDR3 sequence: CAWSAGGDTNTQYF. CDR3 nucleotide sequence: TGTGCCTGGAGTGCGGGAGGGGACACGAATACGCAGTATTTT.

The chain couples TRBV5-8 to TRBJ1-1; D is unresolved. The V gene's germline CDR1 is SGHTS and CDR2 YDEGEE. The CDR3 runs 17 residues. V was pared by 2 bases and J by 2 bases, with 19 bases between. The CDR3 coding sequence is TGTGCCAGCAGCTTTCCCGTCAGAGGAGCGGGAAACACTGAAGCTTTCTTT. Translating gives CASSFPVRGAGNTEAFF. The whole variable domain, filled in from reference TRBV5-8 and TRBJ1-1, reads EAGVTQSPTHLIKTRGQQATLRCSPISGHTSVYWYQQALGLGLQFLLWYDEGEERNRGNFPPRFSGRQFPNYSSELNVNALELEDSALYLCASSFPVRGAGNTEAFFGQGTRLTVV.

V is TRBV4-3 and J is TRBJ2-1; possible D gene TRBD2, 6 bases. The CDR3 sequence is 17 residues long. The germline CDR1 and CDR2 sequences are LGHNA and YSLEER. V was cut by 4 bases and J by 0 bases, with 16 bases left in between. In DNA form, the CDR3 reads TGCGCCAGCAGCCCTAAAGATCGGGGGAGCTCCTACAATGAGCAGTTCTTC. It yields the protein CASSPKDRGSSYNEQFF.

The V gene is TRBV7-9, the J gene TRBJ2-7; D gene unclear. V was cut by 4 bases and J by 6 bases, with 13 bases left in between. The V gene's germline CDR1 is SEHNR and CDR2 FQNEAQ (reference sequence). CDR3 length: 13 residues. The CDR3 sequence is CASSSRNSLEQYF. DNA for the CDR3: TGTGCCAGCAGCTCCCGGAATTCTCTCGAGCAGTACTTC.

The chain has TRBV9 and TRBJ2-5, with 12 bases identical to TRBD1. The CDR3 loop spans 16 amino acids. The V gene's germline CDR1 is SGDLS and CDR2 YYNGEE. Trimming took 4 bases from V and 5 from J; bases not matched to a gene: 9. The CDR3 DNA is TGTGCCAGCAGCACACGTCCCGGGACAGGGGGCGAGACCCAGTACTTC. It specifies CASSTRPGTGGETQYF.